Listed below are T cell receptor beta chains from one sample, sequenced in a study of OX40 agonist ivuxolimab in advanced cancers. Produced via immunoSEQ multiplex PCR; TCRdb's table is partial and in-frame only. The repertoire includes under 55,000 clones, about four fifths of them detected once, and about 15% sits in the top ten. The material sequenced was CD4+ or CD8+ T cells sorted from blood, taken in a trial of the OX40 agonist ivuxolimab. Receptors were obtained from an adult with an advanced solid tumor such as melanoma, head and neck, liver or kidney cancer. Each CDR3 is given with its conserved first and last residue. D genes are given only for firm matches. Clone size is not always given. Where it is, it says once, few, many or a class for expanded clones.

TRBD1	TRBJ2-7	TRBV4-3	NA	CASSPDRGLYEQYF	TGCGCCAGCAGCCCGGACAGGGGGCTGTACGAGCAGTACTTC
NA	TRBJ1-1	TRBV15	NA	CATSRDRGGEAFF	TGTGCCACCAGCAGAGATCGGGGCGGTGAAGCTTTCTTT
NA	TRBJ2-5	TRBV21-1	once	CASSKECTSGVSRETQYF	TGTGCCAGCAGCAAAGAATGCACTAGCGGGGTGTCAAGAGAGACCCAGTACTTC
NA	TRBJ1-3	TRBV5-6	NA	CASSSIRAPRGHSGNTIYF	TGTGCCAGCAGTTCAATTAGGGCGCCCCGGGGCCACTCTGGAAACACCATATATTTT
NA	TRBJ2-1	TRBV27	NA	CASSPSSLLGYNEQFF	TGTGCCAGCAGTCCTTCATCTCTACTAGGTTACAATGAGCAGTTCTTC
NA	TRBJ2-6	TRBV29-1	NA	CSVVMGHVSGANVLTF	TGCAGCGTTGTCATGGGACACGTCTCTGGGGCCAACGTCCTGACTTTC
NA	TRBJ2-7	TRBV2	NA	CASSEQGPYEQYF	TGTGCCAGCAGTGAACAGGGGCCGTACGAGCAGTACTTC
NA	TRBJ2-1	TRBV28	NA	CASSLVNSYNEQFF	TGTGCCAGCAGTTTAGTTAACTCCTACAATGAGCAGTTCTTC
NA	TRBJ2-7	TRBV4-3	NA	CASSQEWGSYEQYF	TGCGCCAGCAGCCAAGAATGGGGTTCCTACGAGCAGTACTTC
TRBD1	TRBJ2-5	TRBV5-8	once	CASSGDSQETQYF	TGTGCCAGCAGCGGGGACAGCCAAGAGACCCAGTACTTC
NA	TRBJ1-1	TRBV4-1	NA	CASSQGWAVNTEAFF	TGCGCCAGCAGCCAAGGTTGGGCAGTCAACACTGAAGCTTTCTTT